Included here is one T cell receptor beta chain sequence, with context. This table comes from immunoSEQ multiplex PCR, and its TCRdb copy is limited to in-frame clones, with some not included. Here the sample spans tens of thousands of clones, just over 90% being singletons. This specimen belongs to a study of control samples from healthy donors and cancer patients. CDR3 length equals 13 residues. CDR1 is SGHTA and CDR2 is FQGNSA in the germline V gene. The V end lost 5 bases, the J end lost 0 bases, and 7 bases lay between the germline ends. The sequenced sample was PBMCs. The TCR originated in a man aged 45-65 years with lung cancer. The rearrangement uses TRBV7-2 and TRBJ1-1; D gene ambiguous. The CDR3 DNA follows: TGTGCCAGCAGCCCGCAGATGAACACTGAAGCTTTCTTT. Residues: CASSPQMNTEAFF.